This T cell receptor beta chain was profiled in a study of glioma-infiltrating T cells after dendritic cell vaccination. Across the whole study: Autologous tumor lysate was loaded overnight onto monocyte-derived dendritic cells grown 6 to 7 days with IL-4 and GM-CSF.

The assay was immunoSEQ multiplex PCR, and TCRdb's table has in-frame clones only and misses some. Here the sample spans over 90,000 clones, about 85% being singletons. This TCR came from a human donor with glioblastoma. The material was blood, obtained before dendritic cell vaccination.

CDR3 protein: CASSAAGDSNQPQHF. The CDR3 DNA reads as TGCGCCAGCAGCGCGGCAGGGGATAGCAATCAGCCCCAGCATTTT. The chain is built from TRBV5-1 and TRBJ1-5, with D tentatively TRBD1 (6 bases). CDR1 SGHRS and CDR2 YFSETQ come from the germline V gene. The CDR3 spans 15 residues. Deletions cut 4 bases from V and 0 bases from J, with 11 bases between.